The 8 T cell receptor beta chains presented below share a single source sample, sequenced in a study of human T cells and chemical hapten exposure. TCRdb fed the RACE reads into MiXCR, producing one record per CDR3 protein. The table lists about 54,000 distinct CDR3 sequences, around 10% of them singletons, with 1.5% to 2% in the top ten. Time point defined: patch test 2, 6 weeks after DPC sensitization. Treatment described: therapeutic diphenylcyclopropenone sensitization with weekly scalp DPC. This material consisted of whole blood, taken in connection with sensitization to the hapten diphenylcyclopropenone (DPC). The receptor set was obtained from a woman in her forties or fifties with alopecia areata. Some clones in this sample may be carry-over from other donors' samples.

The chain joins TRBV18 to TRBJ2-3, with TRBD2 matching over 8 bases. V lost 0 bases and J lost 6; bases outside the gene matches: 5. Germline V CDR1 and CDR2: KGHSH, LQKENI. The CDR3 loop spans 15 amino acids. The chain's CDR3 is CASSPPGLVRDTQYF. CDR3 DNA sequence: TGTGCCAGCTCACCACCGGGACTAGTTAGGGATACGCAGTATTTT.

This clonotype appeared a few times. The rearrangement uses TRBV6-2 or TRBV6-3 and TRBJ1-6; no reliable D call. CDR1 and CDR2 from the germline V gene are MNHEY and SVGEGT. The CDR3 contains 13 residues. Between the trimmed V and J ends, which lost 7 bases and 7 bases, there was a span of 11 bases. In nucleotides, the CDR3 is TGTGCCAGCACCGGGATTAGGAATTCACCCCTCCACTTT. It codes for CASTGIRNSPLHF.

A few counts support this clonotype. This chain uses TRBV12-3 or TRBV12-4 with TRBJ1-6; the D gene is possibly TRBD1 (5 bases). The CDR3 is 14 amino acids. Trimming removed 4 bases from V and 8 bases from J, with 12 bases in between. CDR3 coding DNA: TGTGCCAGCAGTTCCAGGGTATCCGATTCACCCCTCCACTTT. Translation: CASSSRVSDSPLHF.

This clonotype was recorded at least ten times. The chain employs TRBV7-9 and TRBJ2-4; no clear D. Trimming took 2 bases from V and 0 from J, leaving 5 bases between them. CDR3 length: 14 residues. Germline CDR1 and CDR2: SEHNR and FQNEAQ (reference sequence). CDR3 DNA: TGTGCCAGCAGCTTACTGCTAGCCAAAAACATTCAGTACTTC. Protein sequence: CASSLLLAKNIQYF. Looking up the rest from reference TRBV7-9 and TRBJ2-4 gives the full variable domain: DTGVSQNPRHKITKRGQNVTFRCDPISEHNRLYWYRQTLGQGPEFLTYFQNEAQLEKSRLLSDRFSAERPKGSFSTLEIQRTEQGDSAMYLCASSLLLAKNIQYFGAGTRLSVL.

This clonotype has at least ten counts. The V and J genes are TRBV29-1 and TRBJ1-1, with D unclear. Germline V CDR1 and CDR2: SQVTM, ANQGSEA. Trimming left V 4 bases short and J 1 base short, with 16 bases between. CDR3 length: 15 amino acids. The CDR3 coding sequence is TGCAGCGTTGTTGATTTTCAGCGGAGGAACACTGAAGCTTTCTTT. Translated, it gives CSVVDFQRRNTEAFF.

This clonotype was observed at least ten times. V and J are TRBV12-3 or TRBV12-4 and TRBJ1-2; maybe TRBD1 (6 bases). Between the trimmed V and J ends, which lost 10 bases and 9 bases, there was a span of 18 bases. CDR3 size: 12 residues. CDR3 nucleotide sequence: TGTGCCACGGGGGCAGGAATACTCAGCTACACCTTC. Its translation is CATGAGILSYTF.

There are many counts of this clonotype. The chain has TRBV11-2 and TRBJ2-5; maybe TRBD1 (6 bases). V dropped 3 bases and J dropped 3 bases, with 8 bases sitting between them. Looked up from germline, CDR1 is SGHAT and CDR2 is FQNNGV. The CDR3 consists of 13 residues. The CDR3 spells CASSFNREETQYF. DNA of the CDR3: TGTGCCAGCAGCTTCAACAGGGAAGAGACCCAGTACTTC.

The rearrangement joins TRBV11-1 to TRBJ1-1, with D maybe TRBD1 (5 bases). The germline V and J ends were trimmed by 2 bases and 1 base, with 11 bases remaining between them. The CDR3 spans 15 residues. Germline CDR1 and CDR2: SGHAT and FQDESV (reference sequence). The CDR3 DNA follows: TGTGCCAGCAGCTTACGGACACAATCGAACACTGAAGCTTTCTTT. This codes for CASSLRTQSNTEAFF.